This T cell receptor beta chain was sequenced for a study of CD8 T cells in ankylosing spondylitis. Regarding the study as a whole: A motif in TCR beta, a set of 8 or 9 highly homologous variants, appeared characteristic of ankylosing spondylitis blood.

The V gene lost 5 bases and the J gene lost 3 bases, with 10 bases spanning the gap. This CDR3 has 14 amino acids. In its sample, this clonotype was seen a few times. Its target is unknown. TCRdb fed the 5' RACE reads into MiXCR, producing one record per CDR3 protein. Seen here are roughly 670,000 distinct CDR3 sequences, around a fifth observed once, and the top ten hold 19%. The sample was blood, either unsorted or a sorted T cell fraction (not recorded which). The V gene is TRBV12-3 or TRBV12-4, the J gene TRBJ1-4; D is uncertain. This clonotype was obtained from a male donor with ankylosing spondylitis. CDR3 bases: TGTGCCAGCAGTCTGGACGTAGCTAATGAAAAACTGTTTTTT. It is translated as CASSLDVANEKLFF.